Presented here are 30 T cell receptor beta chains from one specimen sequenced in a study of cytotoxic CD8 clonotypes in ibrutinib-treated CLL. TCRdb keeps only in-frame clones here, not all; method: immunoSEQ multiplex PCR. The table records fewer than 150,000 clones, around four fifths of them present only once. Sequenced material: PBMCs, taken after 24 months of ibrutinib treatment. These TCRs come from a human donor with chronic lymphocytic leukemia.

This rearrangement joins TRBV18 to TRBJ1-2, with D perhaps matching TRBD1 (6 bases). Germline V CDR1 and CDR2: KGHSH, LQKENI. V dropped 5 bases and J dropped 0 bases, with 13 bases sitting between them. The CDR3 runs to 15 residues. The CDR3 DNA reads TGTGCCAGCTCATCGACAGGCGTGCCTAACTATGGCTACACCTTC. As protein: CASSSTGVPNYGYTF.

CDR3 in DNA: TGTGCCAGCAGCGCTGGGACAGGTTCGAGCTCCTACGAGCAGTACTTC. Its protein product is CASSAGTGSSSYEQYF. The chain couples TRBV9 to TRBJ2-7; 8 bases map to TRBD1. The length of the CDR3 is 16 residues. Trimming at V came to 3 bases and at J to 0 bases, leaving 8 bases not matched to a gene. Germline loops: CDR1 SGDLS, CDR2 YYNGEE.

A single count supports this clone. The V gene is TRBV19, the J gene TRBJ1-1, with 7 bases fitting TRBD1. The V and J ends lost 5 bases and 5 bases, in that order; junction bases with no gene match: 8. Germline assignment: CDR1 LNHDA and CDR2 SQIVND (reference sequence). The CDR3 is 14 residues long. Here the CDR3 reads CASSPRTGRTEAFF. Here the CDR3 DNA reads TGTGCCAGTAGTCCTAGGACAGGTCGGACTGAAGCTTTCTTT.

The rearrangement uses TRBV11-2 and TRBJ1-1; D may be TRBD1 (6 bases). CDR1 and CDR2 (germline): SGHAT, FQNNGV. Trimming pared 5 bases from V and 1 base from J, leaving 8 bases between. CDR3 length: 13 amino acids. CDR3 residues: CASSRQENTEAFF. The CDR3 DNA sequence: TGTGCCAGCAGCCGACAGGAGAACACTGAAGCTTTCTTT.

The chain carries TRBV27 and TRBJ2-7; perhaps D is TRBD1 or TRBD2 (6 bases each). Germline-derived CDR1 and CDR2 are MNHEY and SMNVEV (reference sequence). Trimming shortened V by 6 bases and J by 3 bases, and 12 bases separated the two germline ends. This CDR3 contains 13 residues. This CDR3 is CASREGEIYEQYF. The CDR3 DNA reads TGTGCCAGCAGGGAGGGGGAGATCTACGAGCAGTACTTC.

The chain carries TRBV4-3 and TRBJ2-3; TRBD2 is a possible D gene (5 bases). V lost 0 bases and J lost 3, with 13 bases in between. CDR1 is LGHNA, CDR2 YSLEER, per germline. This CDR3 has 16 residues. The DNA of the CDR3 is TGCGCCAGCAGCCAAGATCGCGGGCAAGGGACAGATACGCAGTATTTT. It is translated as CASSQDRGQGTDTQYF.

The rearrangement links TRBV5-1 to TRBJ2-5; D possibly corresponds to TRBD1 (6 bases). Trimming shortened V by 0 bases and J by 5 bases, and 11 bases separated the two germline ends. The CDR3 is 14 residues long. Germline-derived CDR1 and CDR2 are SGHRS and YFSETQ. In DNA, the CDR3 is TGCGCCAGCAGCTTGGCACAGGGACCGGAGACCCAGTACTTC. This gives the protein CASSLAQGPETQYF.

The CDR3 DNA reads as TGTGCCAGTAGTGTCGGGACAGGCTTCACCGGGGAGCTGTTTTTT. Residues: CASSVGTGFTGELFF. The chain joins TRBV19 to TRBJ2-2; TRBD1 matches 8 bases. The junction had 6 bases not matched to a gene; V was cut back by 5 bases and J by 4 bases. CDR1 LNHDA and CDR2 SQIVND come from the germline V gene (reference sequence). CDR3 length: 15 residues.

The rearrangement uses TRBV7-2 and TRBJ1-1; possibly TRBD1 for D (5 bases). V lost 6 bases and J 4 bases, leaving 18 bases between the germline ends. CDR3 length: 15 residues. Per germline, CDR1 SGHTA and CDR2 FQGNSA. In DNA, the CDR3 is TGTGCCAGCAGACCTGGGGGACGGAGTCCCACTGAAGCTTTCTTT. Translated: CASRPGGRSPTEAFF.

The chain couples TRBV10-3 to TRBJ1-1; D is ambiguous. This CDR3 contains 12 residues. The germline V and J ends were trimmed by 1 base and 6 bases, with 6 bases remaining between them. Germline V CDR1 and CDR2: ENHRY, SYGVKD. The CDR3 loop reads CAISEFGAEAFF. CDR3 sequence (DNA): TGTGCCATCAGTGAGTTTGGTGCTGAAGCTTTCTTT.

V usage is TRBV18 and J usage is TRBJ2-7; 12 bases map to TRBD1. The CDR3 has 15 amino acids. Losses at the gene ends were 3 bases for V and 2 bases for J; bases not matched to a gene: 2. The germline V gene encodes CDR1 KGHSH and CDR2 LQKENI. CDR3 residues: CASSPGTGGTYEQYF. The CDR3 DNA is TGTGCCAGCTCACCTGGGACAGGGGGCACCTACGAGCAGTACTTC.

The V gene is TRBV6-6, the J gene TRBJ2-7, with 7 nucleotides matching TRBD1. In germline, CDR1 is MNHNY, CDR2 SVGAGI (reference sequence). This CDR3 has 15 amino acids. The V and J ends lost 0 bases and 2 bases, in that order; junction bases with no gene match: 4. The CDR3 sequence is CASSYSDRITYEQYF. In DNA form, the CDR3 reads TGTGCCAGCAGTTACTCGGACAGGATAACCTACGAGCAGTACTTC.

This clone was seen more than once but under ten times. The rearrangement joins TRBV11-3 to TRBJ1-1; weak D call: TRBD1 (6 bases). CDR3 length: 14 residues. V lost 8 bases and J lost 8, with 21 bases in between. Germline values: CDR1 SGHNT, CDR2 YENEEA. CDR3 residues: CASASNRDSGEAFF. For the CDR3, the DNA is TGTGCCAGCGCATCGAACAGGGATTCGGGGGAAGCTTTCTTT.

In DNA form, the CDR3 reads TGTGCCTGGAGTGTCAGTCGGTTCTCCTACGAGCAGTACTTC. Its translation: CAWSVSRFSYEQYF. V gene TRBV30 combines with J gene TRBJ2-7; no definite D call. Germline V gene lookup returns CDR1 GTSNPN and CDR2 SVGIG (reference sequence). The CDR3 length is 14 residues. V shed 0 bases and J shed 0 bases, with 9 bases lying between them.

V usage is TRBV5-5 and J usage is TRBJ1-6, with TRBD1 identical over 7 bases. V lost 4 bases to trimming and J lost 7 bases; unmatched junction nucleotides: 8. The CDR3 covers 15 residues. Per germline, CDR1 SGHKS and CDR2 YYEKEE (reference sequence). The CDR3 nucleotides are TGTGCCAGCAGCATTACTGGGACAGAAAATTCACCCCTCCACTTT. Residues: CASSITGTENSPLHF. The whole variable domain, filled in from reference TRBV5-5 and TRBJ1-6, reads DAGVTQSPTHLIKTRGQQVTLRCSPISGHKSVSWYQQVLGQGPQFIFQYYEKEERGRGNFPDRFSARQFPNYSSELNVNALLLGDSALYLCASSITGTENSPLHFGNGTRLTVT.

The chain uses TRBV14 and TRBJ2-5; tentatively, D is TRBD1 or TRBD2 (5 bases each). The length of the CDR3 is 13 residues. Trimming pared 4 bases from V and 5 bases from J, leaving 11 bases between. The germline V gene encodes CDR1 SGHDN and CDR2 FVKESK. The CDR3 nucleotides read TGTGCCAGCAGCCGCTGGGACGCGGAGACCCAGTACTTC. This sequence encodes CASSRWDAETQYF.

This chain links TRBV2 with TRBJ2-5; D remains ambiguous. This CDR3 has 14 amino acids. V was shortened by 7 bases and J by 2 bases, with 14 bases between the two germline ends. Germline CDR1 SNHLY, CDR2 FYNNEI. The CDR3 here is CASIYYKEQETQYF. The DNA for the CDR3 is TGTGCCAGCATATATTACAAGGAACAAGAGACCCAGTACTTC.

The V call is TRBV30, the J call TRBJ2-7, with 7 bases aligning to TRBD1. V lost 1 base to trimming and J lost 0 bases; unmatched junction nucleotides: 6. The CDR3 consists of 15 residues. Germline CDR1 is GTSNPN and CDR2 is SVGIG (reference sequence). CDR3 in amino acids: CAWSDGTAYSYEQYF. DNA for the CDR3: TGTGCCTGGAGTGATGGGACAGCTTACTCCTACGAGCAGTACTTC.

The rearrangement joins TRBV7-9 to TRBJ1-1; D is undetermined. The V gene lost 4 bases and the J gene lost 1 base, with 7 bases spanning the gap. The germline gives CDR1 SEHNR, CDR2 FQNEAQ (reference sequence). The CDR3 is 13 amino acids. In nucleotides, the CDR3 is TGTGCCAGCAGCTCCTTTGAGAACACTGAAGCTTTCTTT. Protein sequence: CASSSFENTEAFF.

The J gene is TRBJ1-6, the V gene TRBV18; D unclear. This CDR3 comprises 12 residues. CDR1 and CDR2 from the germline V gene are KGHSH and LQKENI. The V end lost 1 base, the J end lost 8 bases, and 3 bases lay between the germline ends. In DNA form, the CDR3 reads TGTGCCAGCTCACCACAGGATTCACCCCTCCACTTT. Protein: CASSPQDSPLHF.

The CDR3 bases are TGTGCCAGCAAGGGACAGGGGGCTTCAGATACGCAGTATTTT. It codes for CASKGQGASDTQYF. The rearrangement links TRBV2 to TRBJ2-3; 12 positions match TRBD1. The CDR3 spans 14 residues. Per the germline V gene, CDR1 is SNHLY and CDR2 is FYNNEI. With V trimmed by 7 bases and J by 4 bases, 3 bases remained unmatched.

This clone was picked up a small number of times. V usage is TRBV5-5 and J usage is TRBJ1-6; D is ambiguous. Trimming pared 0 bases from V and 10 bases from J, leaving 20 bases between. This CDR3 has 17 residues. Germline lookup yields CDR1 SGHKS and CDR2 YYEKEE (reference sequence). CDR3 in amino acids: CASSLEKYSRKGSPLHF. The CDR3 DNA reads as TGTGCCAGCAGCTTGGAAAAGTATTCGAGGAAAGGCTCACCCCTCCACTTT.

The chain employs TRBV2 and TRBJ1-1; 10 bases fit TRBD1. Unmatched junction bases numbered 8, after V lost 7 bases and J lost 0 bases. Germline-derived CDR1 and CDR2 are SNHLY and FYNNEI. This CDR3 contains 16 residues. Here the CDR3 reads CASIGDRGRMNTEAFF. Here the CDR3 DNA reads TGTGCCAGCATCGGGGACAGGGGCAGGATGAACACTGAAGCTTTCTTT.

The chain has TRBV7-6 and TRBJ1-2, with 8 bases matching TRBD1. The CDR3 spans 17 residues. Germline-derived CDR1 and CDR2 are SGHVS and FNYEAQ. The junction had 11 bases not matched to a gene; V was cut back by 4 bases and J by 1 base. CDR3 bases: TGTGCCAGCAGCTCAGCTCCTCAGGGGGCGCTTAACTATGGCTACACCTTC. It translates to CASSSAPQGALNYGYTF.

This chain connects TRBV2 to TRBJ1-5; TRBD1 is a possible D gene (6 bases). CDR3 length: 15 residues. Germline CDR1 SNHLY, CDR2 FYNNEI. Trimming cost V 6 bases and J 4 bases, with 16 bases left between them. As DNA, the CDR3 is TGTGCCAGCAGCGACCCAGGGGTCCGGAATCAGCCCCAGCATTTT. It encodes CASSDPGVRNQPQHF.

The chain employs TRBV18 and TRBJ1-2, with 7 nucleotides matching TRBD1. Looked up from germline, CDR1 is KGHSH and CDR2 is LQKENI. The trim removed 2 bases at V and 7 bases at J, leaving 13 bases unmatched. This CDR3 contains 16 residues. CDR3 sequence reads: CASSPVRTGSTPGYTF. Written as DNA, the CDR3 is TGTGCCAGCTCACCAGTACGGACAGGATCCACCCCTGGCTACACCTTC. Drawing the rest from reference TRBV18 and TRBJ1-2, the complete variable domain is NAGVMQNPRHLVRRRGQEARLRCSPMKGHSHVYWYRQLPEEGLKFMVYLQKENIIDESGMPKERFSAEFPKEGPSILRIQQVVRGDSAAYFCASSPVRTGSTPGYTFGSGTRLTVV.

The chain is built from TRBV5-1 and TRBJ2-1; 10 positions match TRBD1. The V gene end was trimmed by 6 bases and the J gene end by 2 bases; junction bases not matched to a gene: 5. Germline values: CDR1 SGHRS, CDR2 YFSETQ. The length of the CDR3 is 15 residues. CDR3 bases: TGCGCCAGCAAACTGGGACAGGGGACCTACAATGAGCAGTTCTTC. Translating it yields CASKLGQGTYNEQFF.

This clone came up a few times. The chain combines TRBV6-1 with TRBJ2-7; D unresolved. CDR3 length: 12 residues. Germline loops: CDR1 MNHNS, CDR2 SASEGT. Between the trimmed V and J ends, which lost 6 bases and 3 bases, there was a span of 9 bases. CDR3 protein: CASSRIYYEQYF. For the CDR3, the DNA is TGTGCCAGCAGCAGGATATACTACGAGCAGTACTTC.

This clone came up once. CDR3 loop: CASSPQGGGSTDTQYF. The CDR3 nucleotides are TGTGCCAGCAGTCCCCAGGGGGGGGGATCCACAGATACGCAGTATTTT. The V call is TRBV2, the J call TRBJ2-3; D may correspond to TRBD1 or TRBD2 (7 bases each). This CDR3 region has 16 residues. V gave up 5 bases and J gave up 2 bases, with 17 bases separating them. CDR1 and CDR2 from the germline V gene are SNHLY and FYNNEI.

A single count supports this clone. The chain employs TRBV6-5 and TRBJ1-1; D is ambiguous. The CDR3 is made up of 14 amino acids. V was clipped by 6 bases and J by 0 bases, with 11 bases between them. Looked up from germline, CDR1 is MNHEY and CDR2 is SVGAGI. For the CDR3, the DNA is TGTGCCAGCAGGGGCAGGTATATGAACACTGAAGCTTTCTTT. Translated: CASRGRYMNTEAFF.